The 16 T cell receptor beta chains presented below share a single source sample, sequenced in a study of PD-1 blockade in mismatch repair-deficient tumors. Assay: immunoSEQ multiplex PCR; the TCRdb copy retains only in-frame clones and omits some. The top ten clones hold about 4.7% of a sample with over 100,000 clones, around three quarters of them seen once. Sequences were derived from peripheral blood, sampled 60 weeks after starting pembrolizumab. The receptor set was obtained from an adult with mismatch repair-deficient cancer.

The genes are TRBV19 and TRBJ2-7; 8 positions agree with TRBD1. Germline CDR1 reads LNHDA; CDR2 reads SQIVND (reference sequence). CDR3 length: 16 amino acids. Trimming removed 5 bases from V and 3 bases from J; junction bases left unmatched: 12. CDR3: CASSSSGGATVYEQYF. Written as DNA, the CDR3 is TGTGCCAGTAGTTCATCAGGGGGCGCGACGGTCTACGAGCAGTACTTC.

The chain links TRBV6-4 to TRBJ1-6; D unresolved. The CDR3 is made up of 13 amino acids. Germline V CDR1 and CDR2: MRHNA, SNTAGT. Trimming stripped 0 bases from V and 8 bases from J, with 5 bases between. The DNA for the CDR3 is TGTGCCAGCAGTGACTCGTTCGATTCACCCCTCCACTTT. Amino acids: CASSDSFDSPLHF.

The rearrangement joins TRBV27 to TRBJ2-6; unclear D gene. The CDR3 spans 15 residues. Trimming took off 6 bases at V and 0 bases at J, with 9 bases between the two ends. Germline CDR1 MNHEY, CDR2 SMNVEV (reference sequence). The CDR3 bases are TGTGCCAGCAGCCCCTCAGGCTCTGGGGCCAACGTCCTGACTTTC. Translating it yields CASSPSGSGANVLTF.

The genes are TRBV5-1 and TRBJ2-3; D is unresolved. This CDR3 has 14 residues. The V end was cut by 0 bases, the J end by 0 bases, with 5 bases between. Germline V gene data show CDR1 as SGHRS and CDR2 as YFSETQ. CDR3 DNA sequence: TGCGCCAGCAGCTTGGACTGGAGCACAGATACGCAGTATTTT. Protein: CASSLDWSTDTQYF.

The gene calls are TRBV15 and TRBJ2-7, with TRBD2 matching over 14 bases. The V gene's germline CDR1 is LNHNV and CDR2 YYDKDF (reference sequence). V was pared by 3 bases and J by 6 bases, with 13 bases of the junction left unmatched. This CDR3 comprises 18 residues. CDR3 coding DNA: TGTGCCACCAGCAGTTCCTCGGGACTAGCGGGAGCCGTACGCGAGCAGTACTTC. The encoded protein is CATSSSSGLAGAVREQYF.

V is TRBV2 and J is TRBJ2-6; the D is unclear. Germline assignment: CDR1 SNHLY and CDR2 FYNNEI. CDR3 length: 14 residues. Trimming removed 4 bases from V and 4 bases from J, with 8 bases in between. CDR3 bases: TGTGCCAGCAGTGGGGTTTCGGGGGCCAACGTCCTGACTTTC. It encodes CASSGVSGANVLTF.

This chain links TRBV5-1 with TRBJ1-2; D is unclear. V was clipped by 0 bases and J by 2 bases, with 14 bases between them. The CDR3 has 16 amino acids. Germline V gene lookup returns CDR1 SGHRS and CDR2 YFSETQ. The CDR3 sequence: CASSLEEASWNYGYTF. CDR3 DNA: TGCGCCAGCAGCTTGGAGGAGGCCTCCTGGAACTATGGCTACACCTTC.

The chain links TRBV7-3 to TRBJ2-3, with 10 nucleotides matching TRBD2. This CDR3 is 14 amino acids long. V was pared by 5 bases and J by 6 bases, with 5 bases of the junction left unmatched. The germline CDR1 and CDR2 sequences are SGHTA and FQGTGA. CDR3 sequence: CASSALAGTDTQYF. In DNA, the CDR3 is TGTGCCAGCAGCGCACTAGCGGGAACCGATACGCAGTATTTT.

This clone was seen just once. The CDR3 nucleotides read TGTGCCAGCAGTGAGCTAGCGGAATCCTACAATGAGCAGTTCTTC. This sequence encodes CASSELAESYNEQFF. The V gene is TRBV6-1, the J gene TRBJ2-1, with 7 bases that match TRBD2. The V gene's germline CDR1 is MNHNS and CDR2 SASEGT. V was clipped by 3 bases and J by 1 base; unmatched bases: 3. The CDR3 loop spans 15 amino acids.

This clone was found once. The J gene is TRBJ2-1, the V gene TRBV11-2; unclear D gene. CDR3 length: 17 amino acids. CDR1 is SGHAT, CDR2 FQNNGV, per germline. V lost 2 bases and J lost 2, with 16 bases in between. DNA of the CDR3: TGTGCCAGCAGCTTAAGCCGGCGGACCTTTACCTACAATGAGCAGTTCTTC. It is translated as CASSLSRRTFTYNEQFF.

V and J are TRBV5-1 and TRBJ2-7, with D possibly TRBD2 on 6 matching bases. The CDR3 consists of 14 residues. Germline loops: CDR1 SGHRS, CDR2 YFSETQ. The V end was cut by 1 base, the J end by 2 bases, with 10 bases between. This CDR3 is CASSLIGGAYEQYF. The CDR3 nucleotides are TGCGCCAGCAGCTTGATCGGAGGGGCCTACGAGCAGTACTTC.

The gene calls are TRBV4-2 and TRBJ1-1; D remains unclear. This CDR3 is 15 amino acids long. The germline V gene encodes CDR1 LGHNA and CDR2 YNFKEQ. Deletions cut 0 bases from V and 2 bases from J, with 10 bases between. CDR3 in amino acids: CASSQDDLRNTEAFF. CDR3 nucleotides: TGTGCCAGCAGCCAAGACGACCTAAGAAACACTGAAGCTTTCTTT.

V usage is TRBV5-1 and J usage is TRBJ2-5, with D unresolved. This CDR3 has 14 residues. Germline CDR1 is SGHRS and CDR2 is YFSETQ. V shed 1 base and J shed 3 bases, with 10 bases lying between them. CDR3 nucleotides: TGCGCCAGCAGCTTGTCTGGGTCCGAAGAGACCCAGTACTTC. It yields the protein CASSLSGSEETQYF.

This clone was picked up a small number of times. The chain links TRBV29-1 to TRBJ1-2, with TRBD1 matching over 7 bases. The CDR3 totals 12 residues. J lost 5 bases, V lost 4 bases, and 4 bases had no gene match. Germline CDR1 SQVTM, CDR2 ANQGSEA. As DNA, the CDR3 is TGCAGCGTTGTGACAGGGAGGTATGGCTACACCTTC. Its translation is CSVVTGRYGYTF.

This clone was recorded once. The chain uses TRBV6-6 and TRBJ2-3; D remains ambiguous. Germline V gene lookup returns CDR1 MNHNY and CDR2 SVGAGI (reference sequence). The CDR3 is 12 amino acids. Trimming cost V 3 bases and J 6 bases, with 7 bases left between them. DNA for the CDR3: TGTGCCAGCAGTTATGAGGTGGATACGCAGTATTTT. Translation: CASSYEVDTQYF.

The chain has TRBV5-1 and TRBJ2-7, with TRBD1 as a possible D gene (5 bases). The CDR3 length is 14 residues. V lost 2 bases, J lost 3 bases, and 12 bases lay in between. The germline V gene has CDR1 SGHRS and CDR2 YFSETQ. The CDR3 region has the DNA TGCGCCAGCAGCTTACAAACAGGATACTACGAGCAGTACTTC. Amino acids: CASSLQTGYYEQYF.